What follows are 5 T cell receptor beta chains derived from one specimen sequenced in a study of human T cells and chemical hapten exposure. TCRdb recomputed calls from the RACE reads with MiXCR, one row per CDR3 protein. The sample holds 250,000 or so distinct CDR3 sequences, around 7% seen once. Indicated time point: pre-sensitization, week 0. Treatment described: therapeutic diphenylcyclopropenone sensitization with weekly scalp DPC. The specimen comprised whole blood, sampled in connection with sensitization to the hapten diphenylcyclopropenone (DPC). Receptors originate from a man aged 18 to 29 with alopecia areata. Some clones in this sample may be carry-over from other donors' samples.

This clonotype was seen ten or more times. V gene TRBV28 combines with J gene TRBJ2-3; D gene ambiguous. The germline V gene encodes CDR1 MDHEN and CDR2 SYDVKM. This CDR3 has 16 amino acids. Trimming took off 4 bases at V and 3 bases at J, with 17 bases between the two ends. As DNA, the CDR3 is TGTGCCAGCAGTTCCAACTACCACCTAAATACAGATACGCAGTATTTT. It specifies CASSSNYHLNTDTQYF.

This clonotype was detected only a few times. The chain joins TRBV9 to TRBJ2-3, with D uncertain. The V gene's germline CDR1 is SGDLS and CDR2 YYNGEE. V was shortened by 0 bases and J by 0 bases, with 8 bases between the two germline ends. The CDR3 extends over 15 amino acids. The CDR3 loop reads CASSVGDSSTDTQYF. The CDR3 DNA sequence: TGTGCCAGCAGCGTAGGAGATTCTAGCACAGATACGCAGTATTTT.

This clonotype showed up many times. V gene TRBV10-1 combines with J gene TRBJ2-5, with D possibly TRBD1 on 5 matching bases. Germline V CDR1 and CDR2: WNHNN, SYGVQD (reference sequence). Trimming took 4 bases from V and 5 from J, leaving 17 bases between them. This CDR3 region has 15 residues. The CDR3 protein is CASSGAQGGYETQYF. CDR3 sequence (DNA): TGCGCCAGCAGTGGGGCCCAGGGCGGCTATGAGACCCAGTACTTC.

Many counts were recorded for this clonotype. The chain links TRBV9 to TRBJ2-7; 11 nucleotides agree with TRBD1. Per germline, CDR1 SGDLS and CDR2 YYNGEE. Trimming cost V 4 bases and J 5 bases; bases outside gene matches: 11. The CDR3 is 16 residues long. CDR3 nucleotide sequence: TGTGCCAGCAGCCCCGACCGGAGGACAGGGGGCAACGAGCAGTACTTC. It encodes CASSPDRRTGGNEQYF.

This clonotype was seen a few times. This rearrangement joins TRBV29-1 to TRBJ2-3, with D possibly being TRBD1 or TRBD2 (5 bases each). This CDR3 contains 15 residues. V was cut by 7 bases and J by 2 bases, with 19 bases left in between. Germline CDR1 reads SQVTM; CDR2 reads ANQGSEA. CDR3 amino acids: CSGTKRAGITDTQYF. CDR3 sequence (DNA): TGCAGCGGGACCAAGAGGGCAGGGATCACAGATACGCAGTATTTT.